This passage covers 10 T cell receptor beta chains from one sample sequenced in a study of blood T cell repertoires in COVID-19. Clones were sequenced by immunoSEQ multiplex PCR, and TCRdb holds only the in-frame ones, with some missing. This sample carries under 300,000 clones, approximately 90% of them seen once, and the ten largest clones take around 2%. The specimen sequenced was PBMCs or T cells enriched from blood (not recorded which). These receptors were taken from a woman aged 55-70 years in a cohort exposed to, infected with or recovered from COVID-19 (not recorded which).

The J gene is TRBJ2-3, the V gene TRBV4-3, with 8 bases lining up with TRBD2. This CDR3 is built from 15 residues. Per the germline V gene, CDR1 is LGHNA and CDR2 is YSLEER. Germline trimming cut 1 base from V and 5 bases from J; bases unmatched to any gene: 5. CDR3 amino acids: CASSQAGGPRDTQYF. DNA of the CDR3: TGCGCCAGCAGCCAAGCGGGAGGGCCGCGAGATACGCAGTATTTT.

The genes are TRBV30 and TRBJ1-4; 12 bases line up with TRBD1. There are 16 residues in the CDR3. Losses at the gene ends were 1 base for V and 4 bases for J; bases not matched to a gene: 4. The germline V gene has CDR1 GTSNPN and CDR2 SVGIG (reference sequence). In nucleotides, the CDR3 is TGTGCCTGGAGTGGGGGACAGGGGGCGGTTAATGAAAAACTGTTTTTT. It translates to CAWSGGQGAVNEKLFF.

The chain employs TRBV12-1 and TRBJ2-3; the tabulated D call, TRBD2, remains unverified against the DNA. TRBV12-1 is designated a pseudogene. The CDR3 is made up of 15 amino acids. CDR3 sequence (DNA): TGTGCCAGCAGATTTACTAGCGGGATGGCAGATACGCAGTATTTT. This gives the protein CASRFTSGMADTQYF.

The genes are TRBV7-2 and TRBJ2-7; 10 nucleotides line up with TRBD2. The CDR3 contains 18 residues. CDR1 and CDR2 from the germline V gene are SGHTA and FQGNSA. Trimming at V came to 0 bases and at J to 6 bases, leaving 14 bases not matched to a gene. For the CDR3, the DNA is TGTGCCAGCAGCTTAGCGCTTATCCTGACTAGCGGGTTGAGCGAGCAGTACTTC. Its translation is CASSLALILTSGLSEQYF.

This chain joins TRBV28 and TRBJ2-7, with 12 bases matching TRBD2. Germline V lookup: CDR1 MDHEN, CDR2 SYDVKM. This CDR3 comprises 18 residues. The ends lost 3 bases at V and 4 bases at J; junction bases unmatched: 13. The CDR3: CASSLGGASGRAAYEQYF. The CDR3 nucleotides are TGTGCCAGCAGTTTGGGAGGGGCTAGCGGGAGGGCCGCTTACGAGCAGTACTTC. Full variable domain (remainder filled in from reference TRBV28 and TRBJ2-7): DVKVTQSSRYLVKRTGEKVFLECVQDMDHENMFWYRQDPGLGLRLIYFSYDVKMKEKGDIPEGYSVSREKKERFSLILESASTNQTSMYLCASSLGGASGRAAYEQYFGPGTRLTVT.

The chain recombines TRBV25-1 with TRBJ1-5, with D uncertain. Trimming cost V 6 bases and J 5 bases, with 14 bases left between them. CDR1 MGHDK and CDR2 SYGVNS come from the germline V gene. The CDR3 totals 14 residues. The CDR3 DNA sequence: TGTGCCAGCAGGGGAGCCGGGAAGTATCAGCCCCAGCATTTT. Translated, it gives CASRGAGKYQPQHF.

The chain has TRBV29-1 and TRBJ1-2; D may be TRBD1 (5 bases). V shed 6 bases and J shed 6 bases, with 14 bases lying between them. From germline, CDR1 is SQVTM and CDR2 ANQGSEA. The CDR3 totals 12 residues. The CDR3 here is CSVIQGGNGYTF. CDR3 nucleotides: TGCAGCGTAATCCAGGGCGGAAATGGCTACACCTTC.

The rearrangement uses TRBV9 and TRBJ2-1; a possible D gene is TRBD1 (6 bases). The CDR3 consists of 15 residues. Germline-derived CDR1 and CDR2 are SGDLS and YYNGEE. V shed 2 bases and J shed 4 bases, with 13 bases lying between them. CDR3 sequence (DNA): TGTGCCAGCAGCGTGGGGGCGGGTCAGTACAATGAGCAGTTCTTC. This translates into CASSVGAGQYNEQFF.

The chain uses TRBV10-2 and TRBJ2-7; 10 bases match TRBD1. The V and J ends lost 10 bases and 2 bases, in that order; junction bases with no gene match: 5. Per germline, CDR1 WSHSY and CDR2 SAAADI. The CDR3 has 13 amino acids. The CDR3 DNA is TGCGCCACCTGGGACAGGGGAACCTACGAGCAGTACTTC. It is translated as CATWDRGTYEQYF.

The CDR3 here is CASSPARTTEAFF. CDR3 coding DNA: TGTGCCAGCTCACCCGCCAGGACAACTGAAGCTTTCTTT. The rearrangement links TRBV18 to TRBJ1-1, with D perhaps matching TRBD1 (5 bases). Trimming removed 3 bases at V and 5 bases at J, with 10 bases between. CDR1 and CDR2 from the germline V gene are KGHSH and LQKENI. The CDR3 is 13 residues long.